This T cell receptor beta chain was documented in a study of T cell responses to AZD1222 COVID-19 vaccine. The study, taken as a whole, reports: Reportedly, close to half of spike-specific TCRs are directed against unmutated variant regions.

Here immunoSEQ multiplex PCR was the method, and the copy in TCRdb shows in-frame clones only, minus some. Of about 140,000 clones listed, roughly 90% were seen once; the top ten hold 4% to 5.5%. The CDR3 has 18 residues. After removal of 5 bases from V and 2 bases from J, the junction contained 16 bases not matched to a gene. The germline CDR1 and CDR2 sequences are PRHDT and FYEKMQ (reference sequence). As regards this clone: Its specificity is unknown.

The material sequenced was peripheral blood, taken on day 0 of AZD1222 vaccination. V gene TRBV13 combines with J gene TRBJ1-2; 8 positions match TRBD1. This clonotype was sampled from an adult in good health. CDR3 in amino acids: CASSPRTGRKGRNYGYTF. The CDR3 DNA follows: TGTGCCAGCAGCCCCAGGACAGGGAGGAAGGGTAGGAACTATGGCTACACCTTC.